This T cell receptor beta chain emerged from a study of cytomegalovirus exposure and HLA in healthy donors. Study-level findings and limits: It was taken for granted in presence/absence analyses that sequencing depth across donors was roughly uniform. A later analysis showed HLA-associated TCR beta chains outstripping equally common others in clonal expansion. What TCR beta sequences reportedly achieved was accurate prediction of HLA-A and HLA-B alleles in most subjects. Associated with HLA alleles at 0.05 false discovery rate in a later analysis were fewer than 20,000 TCR beta sequences.

PCR was performed using 60 Vbeta and 13 Jbeta primers. Produced via immunoSEQ multiplex PCR; TCRdb's table is partial and in-frame only. The table records 90,000 or so clones, approximately 75% of them present only once. With respect to this clone: Its antigen is currently unknown.

Source material: PBMCs. The clonotype was recovered from a man in his fifties or sixties in good health and CMV-seronegative.

CDR3 residues: CAWTLVGVDIGAQYF. DNA for the CDR3: TGTGCCTGGACTCTGGTCGGGGTTGATATTGGGGCCCAGTACTTC. The chain combines TRBV30 with TRBJ2-5, with D perhaps matching TRBD2 (5 bases). Between the trimmed V and J ends, which lost 4 bases and 9 bases, there was a span of 24 bases. Germline CDR1 is GTSNPN and CDR2 is SVGIG (reference sequence). The CDR3 runs 15 residues.